This T cell receptor beta chain was captured by sequencing in a study of blood T cell repertoires in COVID-19 (dated by TCRdb to the early 2020s). Regarding the study in general: The collaborator samples originated in the United States, Italy and Spain and spanned the acute and convalescent phases of COVID-19. The prospective study material was composed of cDNA or gDNA derived from T cells, B-cell-depleted T cells, or PBMCs. Deeply sampled blood TCRbeta repertoires from subjects exposed to, actively infected with, or recovered from COVID-19 were included in the dataset. A freely available public database, intended as a resource for researchers studying the immune response to SARS-CoV-2, is where the repertoires were released. The samples were drawn from the first 160 participants of the ongoing ImmuneRACE study and from 950 to 1,500 subjects provided by 6 global collaborators. Nearly every sample came with metadata listing a de-identified subject ID, COVID-19 status, age in years and sex. Where available, HLA class I and class II types were obtained from metadata supplied by the sample provider rather than from assay-based typing. Paper-wide results and their limitations: Clinical and demographic metadata were provided uncurated, with the amount varying by source and participant.

In the case of this clone: Its recognized antigen is unknown. The input lacks base qualities; no much larger clone sits a single base away.

In the prospective study, participants were about 18 to 95 years old, resided in about two dozen geographic areas of the United States, and were enrolled through a virtual design. Cohort assignment in the prospective study relied on participant-reported clinical history from a screening survey and a study questionnaire. In the prospective study, mobile phlebotomists collected whole blood, serum and a nasopharyngeal or oropharyngeal swab from each participant. Participants in the prospective study had the option to provide additional blood draws and questionnaires over a roughly two-month period. Blood samples from the prospective study were shipped frozen or at room temperature prior to DNA extraction. TCRbeta CDR3 regions were amplified from genomic DNA by means of the immunoSEQ Assay, a bias-controlled multiplex PCR. For the original study's pipeline: The number of nucleated cells in each sample was estimated by amplification of reference gene primers within the assay. To quantify the absolute abundance of each unique TCRbeta CDR3 rearrangement, sequence reads were collapsed and filtered. For each sample, productive Simpson clonality was calculated as the square root of Simpson's diversity index over productive rearrangements. TCRdb's version of the immuneACCESS table is confined to in-frame rearrangements and falls short of the full clone set. An unresolved V gene accounts for under half of the shortfall where checked; the remainder is of unknown origin. The DNA gave D and trimming, while V, J and clone size come from that table. This sample comprises 350,000 to 550,000 clones, nearly 90% of them detected only once. Of the sample, about 2.1% falls within the top ten clones.

V gives up 3 bases and J gives up 2 bases, and the segment between their germline ends measures 17 bases. CDR1 and CDR2 (MGHDK, SYGVNS) derive from the germline V gene. There are 16 amino acids in the CDR3, from cysteine to phenylalanine inclusive. The retained sequence is limited to the CDR3, 48 bases, with the frame set at the first base. This clonotype was obtained from a woman younger than 35 with acute COVID-19. The chain employs TRBV25-1 and TRBJ2-7; the D gene is possibly TRBD1, with 6 bases matching. Sequencing input: PBMCs or T cells enriched from blood (not recorded which). Here the CDR3 is given as CASSDPTGPGPYEQYF. The DNA sequence is TGTGCCAGCAGTGACCCGACAGGCCCCGGACCCTACGAGCAGTACTTC.